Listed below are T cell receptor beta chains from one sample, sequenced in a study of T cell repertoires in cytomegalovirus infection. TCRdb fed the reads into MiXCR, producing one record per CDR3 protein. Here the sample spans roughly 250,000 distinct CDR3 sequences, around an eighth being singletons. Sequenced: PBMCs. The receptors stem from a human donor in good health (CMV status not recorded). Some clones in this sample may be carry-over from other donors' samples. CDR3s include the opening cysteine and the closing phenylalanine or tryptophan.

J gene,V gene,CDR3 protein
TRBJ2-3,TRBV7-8,CASSPSGGLTDTQYF
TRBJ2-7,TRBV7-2,CAPLPNRGLIPYEQYF
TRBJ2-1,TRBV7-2,CASSLAQWEQFF
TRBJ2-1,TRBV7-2,CASSHGGYNEQFF
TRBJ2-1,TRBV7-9,CASSPYRQGAIYNEQFF
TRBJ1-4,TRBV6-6,CASGKTATNEKLFF
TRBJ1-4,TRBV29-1,CSGRTGTTNEKLFF
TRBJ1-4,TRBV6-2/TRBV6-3,CASSATNEKLFF
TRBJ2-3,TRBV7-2,CASSLRGRDDTQYF
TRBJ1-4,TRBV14,CASSQVGSQREKLFF
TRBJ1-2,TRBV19,CASSPGTQYGYTF
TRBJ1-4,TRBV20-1,CSASWEGTEKLFF
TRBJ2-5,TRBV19,CASSMMATQETQYF
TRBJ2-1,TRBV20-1,CSARASREHNEQFF
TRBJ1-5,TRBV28,CASSGQQNQPQHF
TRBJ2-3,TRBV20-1,CSARGTGVTDTQYF
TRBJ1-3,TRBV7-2,CASTLVPTGGGNTIYF
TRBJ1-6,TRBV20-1,CSAQTGRGSPLHF
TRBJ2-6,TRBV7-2,CASSPLAGGPPVLTF
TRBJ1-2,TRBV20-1,CSARVGSNYGYTF
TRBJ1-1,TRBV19,CASNQDRGVTEAFF
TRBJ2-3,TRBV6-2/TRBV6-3,CASRRLGATDTQYF
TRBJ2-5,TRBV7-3,CASSMTDGETQYF
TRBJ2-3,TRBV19,CASSPRGLAGSTDPQYF
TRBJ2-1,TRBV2,CASSARSGNEQFF
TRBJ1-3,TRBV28,CASKGRGILAGNTIYF
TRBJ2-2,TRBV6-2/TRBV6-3,CASRARELFF
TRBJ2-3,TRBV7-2,CASSPGELLPTDTQYF
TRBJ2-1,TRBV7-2,CASSFQPSGYNEQFF
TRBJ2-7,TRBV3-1,CASSQGTRTPYEQYF
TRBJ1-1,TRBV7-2,CASSLGAAANTEAFF
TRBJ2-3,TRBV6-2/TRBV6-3,CASSYSPGLKPTDTQYF
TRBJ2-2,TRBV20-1,CSASSIAGGAGELFF
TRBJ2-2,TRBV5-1,CASSSGLAGGHNTGELFF
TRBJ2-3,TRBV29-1,CSVDPGSRTDTQYF
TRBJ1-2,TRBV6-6,CASISEAGPWGYTF
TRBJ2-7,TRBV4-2,CASSPTGTVGWEQYF
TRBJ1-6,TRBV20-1,CSAQPLTGNSPLHF